This T cell receptor beta chain was recovered during a study of T cell responses to AZD1222 COVID-19 vaccine. Using immunoSEQ multiplex PCR, the repertoire was profiled, and TCRdb retains in-frame clones only, with some absent. The sample records fewer than 150,000 clones, 92% being singletons. The V gene end was trimmed by 1 base and the J gene end by 6 bases; junction bases not matched to a gene: 7. Germline lookup yields CDR1 KGHSH and CDR2 LQKENI. The CDR3 totals 15 residues. This specimen consisted of peripheral blood, obtained 28 days after the second AZD1222 dose. The rearrangement uses TRBV18 and TRBJ1-2; 8 positions match TRBD1. This sequence originates from an adult who received the AZD1222 COVID-19 vaccine. CDR3 sequence reads: CASSPRGQGADGYTF. The CDR3 DNA is TGTGCCAGCTCACCACGCGGGCAGGGGGCGGATGGCTACACCTTC.